The rows below give T cell receptor beta chains drawn from one sample of a study of shared clonotypes between healthy human individuals. Using immunoSEQ multiplex PCR, the repertoire was profiled, and TCRdb retains in-frame clones only, with some absent. The data show some 2,500,000 clones, roughly 93% seen once. Sequenced sample: naive CD4+ T cells from PBMCs. The receptors derive from a man younger than 35 in good health. Some clones in this sample may be carry-over from other donors' samples. Both conserved end residues are part of each CDR3.

j_call v_call cdr3_aa
TRBJ2-6 TRBV5-4 CASRLRGSGANVLTF
TRBJ2-5 TRBV30 CACNYPSSRALRETQYF
TRBJ1-2 TRBV2 CASSEPSYGYTF
TRBJ1-4 TRBV5-4 CASSSDRRGEVEKLFF
TRBJ2-3 TRBV5-4 CASSLVTGATDTQYF
TRBJ2-7 TRBV6-1 CASIQGRWGRYEQYF
TRBJ2-2 TRBV19 CASSIKANTGELFF
TRBJ1-4 TRBV4-1 CASSQDNRATNEKLFF
TRBJ1-1 TRBV19 CASSTLGTGNTEAFF
TRBJ1-1 TRBV29-1 CSVSGLANTEAFF
TRBJ2-1 TRBV19 CASSIAGGIGEQFF
TRBJ2-7 TRBV10-3 CAIRGQGREQYF
TRBJ1-2 TRBV11-1 CASSRRDREGGYTF
TRBJ2-3 TRBV5-6 CASSWTGTRTDTQYF
TRBJ1-1 TRBV28 CASSLTGDAEAFF
TRBJ1-3 TRBV4-1 CASSHVSASGNTIYF
TRBJ1-1 TRBV5-1 CASSLGQGGAFF
TRBJ2-7 TRBV11-3 CASSPGGNEQYF
TRBJ2-7 TRBV6-1 CASSEFPSGDYEQYF
TRBJ1-1 TRBV10-3 CAISEWGAGTAEAFF
TRBJ2-1 TRBV2 CAVHGGAGYQQFF
TRBJ2-7 TRBV5-1 CASSLEGEQYF
TRBJ1-2 TRBV2 CASQLGDRVAGYTF
TRBJ1-6 TRBV6-1 CASRDDRENGPLHF
TRBJ2-7 TRBV7-6 CASSLGGRERAYEQYF
TRBJ1-1 TRBV28 CASRRQGSLRVTEAFF
TRBJ1-1 TRBV5-1 CASSGGVGRAYTEAFF
TRBJ1-2 TRBV25-1 CASSSNYGYTF
TRBJ2-7 TRBV19 CATSNVAGGDEQYF
TRBJ1-1 TRBV18 CASSPSTGMNTEAFF
TRBJ2-5 TRBV2 CASSPSRGGGKTQYF
TRBJ1-2 TRBV28 CATGTDYGYTF
TRBJ2-7 TRBV10-3 CAISDSAYEQYF
TRBJ1-2 TRBV28 CASSLFRQGKPGYTF
TRBJ2-7 TRBV9 CASSVAGGAPSYEQYF